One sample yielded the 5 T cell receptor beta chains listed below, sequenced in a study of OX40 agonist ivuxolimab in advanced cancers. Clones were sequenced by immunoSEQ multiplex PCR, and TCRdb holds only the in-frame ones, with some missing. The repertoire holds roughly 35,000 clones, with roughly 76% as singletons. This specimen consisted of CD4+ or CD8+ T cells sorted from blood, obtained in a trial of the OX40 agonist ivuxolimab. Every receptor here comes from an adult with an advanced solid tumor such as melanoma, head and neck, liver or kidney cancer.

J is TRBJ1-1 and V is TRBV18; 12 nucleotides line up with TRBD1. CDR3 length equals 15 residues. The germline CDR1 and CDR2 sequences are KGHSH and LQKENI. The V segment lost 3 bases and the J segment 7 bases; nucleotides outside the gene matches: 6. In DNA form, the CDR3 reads TGTGCCAGCTCACCCTCCCGGGACAGGGGGCTTGAAGCTTTCTTT. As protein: CASSPSRDRGLEAFF.

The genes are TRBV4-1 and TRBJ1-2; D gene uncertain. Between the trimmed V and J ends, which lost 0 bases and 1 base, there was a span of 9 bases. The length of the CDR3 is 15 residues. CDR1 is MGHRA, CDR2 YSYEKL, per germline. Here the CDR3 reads CASSQESTLNYGYTF. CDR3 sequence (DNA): TGCGCCAGCAGCCAAGAGTCTACACTTAACTATGGCTACACCTTC.

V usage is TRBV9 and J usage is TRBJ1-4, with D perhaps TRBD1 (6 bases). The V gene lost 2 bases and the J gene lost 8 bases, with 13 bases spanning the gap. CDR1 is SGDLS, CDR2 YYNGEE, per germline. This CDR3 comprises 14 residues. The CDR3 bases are TGTGCCAGCAGCGTTGGCAGGGGCCGGGAAAAACTGTTTTTT. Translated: CASSVGRGREKLFF.

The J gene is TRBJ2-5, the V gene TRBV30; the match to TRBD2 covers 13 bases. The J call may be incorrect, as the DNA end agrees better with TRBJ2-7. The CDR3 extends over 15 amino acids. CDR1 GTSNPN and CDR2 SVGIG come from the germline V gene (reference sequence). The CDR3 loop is CAWSPGTSGDYEQYF. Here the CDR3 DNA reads TGTGCCTGGAGTCCCGGGACTAGCGGGGACTACGAGCAGTACTTC.

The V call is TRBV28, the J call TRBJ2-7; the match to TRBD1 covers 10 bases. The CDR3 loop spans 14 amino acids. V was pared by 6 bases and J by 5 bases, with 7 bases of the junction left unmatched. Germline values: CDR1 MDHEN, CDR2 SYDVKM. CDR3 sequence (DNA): TGTGCCAGCAGATCCGGGACAGGGGTTCACGAGCAGTACTTC. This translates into CASRSGTGVHEQYF. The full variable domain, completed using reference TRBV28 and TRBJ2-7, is DVKVTQSSRYLVKRTGEKVFLECVQDMDHENMFWYRQDPGLGLRLIYFSYDVKMKEKGDIPEGYSVSREKKERFSLILESASTNQTSMYLCASRSGTGVHEQYFGPGTRLTVT.